This T cell receptor beta chain was sequenced in a study of blood T cell repertoires in COVID-19. Study-level information: T cells, B-cell-depleted T cells, or PBMCs supplied cDNA or gDNA.

Trimming took 1 base from V and 1 from J, leaving 14 bases between them. The germline gives CDR1 SGHTA, CDR2 FQGNSA. The length of the CDR3 is 17 residues. Data came from immunoSEQ multiplex PCR; TCRdb stores just in-frame clones and leaves some out. The top ten hold about 7% of the sample, which has 60,000 to 75,000 clones, around 87% seen once. The source of this sequence is a man aged 50-60 years with active COVID-19. The V and J genes are TRBV7-2 and TRBJ1-3; D is perhaps TRBD1 (6 bases). Sequencing was done on a sample of peripheral blood. In DNA, the CDR3 is TGTGCCAGCAGCTTAGGTCCGGGCAGGGGATCTGGAAACACCATATATTTT. Its translation is CASSLGPGRGSGNTIYF.